The clone carrying this T cell receptor (beta chain) was counted only a few times. What it recognizes is unknown. This record comes from a study of T cells after yellow fever vaccination. Making TCR cDNA involved 5'RACE template switching, which added UMIs and a universal primer site. TCRdb ran MiXCR on the 5' RACE reads and lists one entry per CDR3 protein. The table records some 600,000 distinct CDR3 sequences, 17% of them present only once. General study results and limits: Detected again after the booster were most primary-vaccination clones, at 96% CD4 and approximately 90% CD8. Abundant bulk-derived clonotypes could contaminate FACS-sorted repertoires. When the response was secondary, it was weaker but reached its peak faster, day 5 versus 15.

This CDR3 comprises 14 residues. Trimming left V 0 bases short and J 2 bases short, with 9 bases between. Germline V gene sequence: CDR1 SGHRS, CDR2 YFSETQ. The rearrangement links TRBV5-1 to TRBJ2-7; D gene unclear. This specimen consisted of PBMCs, obtained 5 days after the first yellow fever vaccination. The clonotype originates from a man aged 18 to 29 who received the YFV17D yellow fever vaccine. As DNA, the CDR3 is TGCGCCAGCAGCTTGGAAAGTCTCCCCTACGAGCAGTACTTC. Translating it yields CASSLESLPYEQYF.